Here is one T cell receptor (beta chain) with its context. This clone was detected once. There is no known antigen for this receptor. No quality values exist for individual bases; no much larger clone is one base distant. At the DNA level, this CDR3 is encoded by other sequences in the same sample as well. Donors formed part of the validation cohort, which comprised 120 subjects and was distinct from the first cohort of 666 subjects. This specimen belongs to a study of cytomegalovirus exposure and HLA in healthy donors (TCRdb year 2017). Broadly, across the study: The 666 repertoires of the first cohort and the roughly 120 validation repertoires were produced on the same platform, according to a later analysis. The study was designed to test whether signatures of past pathogen exposure could be identified by cataloging public T cell receptors. Along with the approximately 670-subject first cohort, a separate validation cohort of 120 different subjects was used. To predict cytomegalovirus infection status, the study combined high-throughput TCR immunosequencing, statistical association of individual TCRs with disease status, and machine learning.

Library construction relied on the immunoSEQ multiplex PCR assay. The study's processing was this. To diagnose cytomegalovirus status from the catalog of TCR beta chain sequences, a statistical classification framework was built. The table comes from immuneACCESS by way of TCRdb, which keeps in-frame sequences with V and J called. Part of the clones is missing from these tables; in studies checked, under half for an unresolved V gene and the rest for unknown reasons. V and J calls and clone size are as listed in that table; D and trimming were resolved from the DNA. The sample table holds about 280,000 clones, of which approximately 90% were seen once. About 0.85% of the sample is held by the ten biggest clonotypes. Broader findings and caveats from the paper: A total of 150 or so TCR beta chains were listed by the study as associated with cytomegalovirus. While some public TCRs were present in many individuals, most TCR sequences turned up only very rarely across donors. In vitro tests confirmed that three of the cytomegalovirus-associated TCR beta chains recognize cytomegalovirus antigens. A later analysis lacked HLA typing for the validation cohort, so it scored co-occurrence in that cohort across all 110 or so repertoires. The classifier was reported to diagnose cytomegalovirus status with high specificity and sensitivity in both the original and validation cohorts. A later analysis found that TCRs clustered in the first cohort also tended to co-occur in the roughly 120 validation repertoires, with just under 95% of cluster scores above 0. It was suggested by the authors that the approach could potentially be generalized to other disease states and immunological phenotypes.

The sample consisted of PBMCs. This receptor was obtained from a woman aged 18-29 years in good health and CMV-seronegative.

The nucleotide sequence is given as TGCGCCAGCAGCTTGGACAGGGAGTATGGCTACACCTTC. This translates into CASSLDREYGYTF. This sequence uses TRBV5-1 and TRBJ1-2; TRBD1 is perhaps the D gene, given 6 matching bases. V drops 0 bases and J drops 5 bases, leaving 8 bases in between. The germline V gene gives CDR1 as SGHRS and CDR2 as YFSETQ. Including the terminal cysteine and phenylalanine, the CDR3 comprises 13 residues. The entry retains the CDR3 DNA only, 39 bases that are in frame from base 1.